Sequencing of this T cell receptor (beta chain) was carried out in a study of blood T cell repertoires in COVID-19. Only in-frame clones appear in the TCRdb table, and some are missing; sequencing was by immunoSEQ multiplex PCR. In the table there are roughly 400,000 clones, about 88% of which are singletons. Germline lookup yields CDR1 SGHAT and CDR2 FQDESV (reference sequence). Trimming pared 6 bases from V and 2 bases from J, leaving 13 bases between. The CDR3 extends over 14 amino acids. This chain joins TRBV11-1 and TRBJ1-1; D is undetermined. What was sequenced was PBMCs or T cells enriched from blood (not recorded which). This TCR came from a woman aged 18-29 years who had been exposed to COVID-19. CDR3 amino acids: CASRPTEYNTEAFF. For the CDR3, the DNA is TGTGCCAGCAGACCCACCGAGTACAACACTGAAGCTTTCTTT.